Below are 31 T cell receptor beta chains sequenced from a single sample in a study of T cell responses to AZD1222 COVID-19 vaccine. Here immunoSEQ multiplex PCR was the method, and the copy in TCRdb shows in-frame clones only, minus some. The table lists 95,000 to 150,000 clones, 80% to 95% of them singletons. The sequencing here drew on peripheral blood, taken 28 days after the second AZD1222 dose. The receptors derive from an adult who received the AZD1222 COVID-19 vaccine.

The gene calls are TRBV19 and TRBJ1-2; D is unresolved. The CDR3 contains 14 residues. In germline, CDR1 is LNHDA, CDR2 SQIVND (reference sequence). Trimming removed 3 bases at V and 4 bases at J, with 12 bases between. The CDR3 protein is CASSMEVSSYGYTF. The CDR3 nucleotides are TGTGCCAGTAGTATGGAGGTTTCGAGCTATGGCTACACCTTC.

This rearrangement joins TRBV7-9 to TRBJ1-1; no definite D call. V lost 4 bases to trimming and J lost 5 bases, with 17 bases between them. Germline CDR1 is SEHNR and CDR2 is FQNEAQ (reference sequence). This CDR3 has 15 residues. CDR3 in amino acids: CASSSPPGGRTEAFF. The DNA of the CDR3 is TGTGCCAGCAGCTCCCCCCCGGGAGGGCGAACTGAAGCTTTCTTT.

This rearrangement joins TRBV7-2 to TRBJ1-2; D is undetermined. This CDR3 is built from 15 residues. CDR1 and CDR2 from the germline V gene are SGHTA and FQGNSA. Trimming shortened V by 0 bases and J by 1 base, and 9 bases separated the two germline ends. CDR3 DNA: TGTGCCAGCAGCTTAGCGTACCACGATAACTATGGCTACACCTTC. It specifies CASSLAYHDNYGYTF.

V usage is TRBV11-3 and J usage is TRBJ1-1; no definite D call. The germline gives CDR1 SGHNT, CDR2 YENEEA. V shed 5 bases and J shed 6 bases, with 10 bases lying between them. The CDR3 covers 12 residues. CDR3 bases: TGTGCCAGCAGCCACGGGAGCTCTGAAGCTTTCTTT. Translated: CASSHGSSEAFF.

The chain joins TRBV19 to TRBJ1-5, with D perhaps matching TRBD1 (5 bases). Per germline, CDR1 LNHDA and CDR2 SQIVND (reference sequence). The V and J ends lost 9 bases and 6 bases respectively, with 15 bases between them. This CDR3 region has 13 residues. The CDR3 protein is CASALGGFQPQHF. Written as DNA, the CDR3 is TGTGCCAGCGCGTTGGGGGGTTTTCAGCCCCAGCATTTT.

V is TRBV10-3 and J is TRBJ1-2; TRBD1 matches 9 bases. CDR3 size: 15 residues. Germline assignment: CDR1 ENHRY and CDR2 SYGVKD. V was clipped by 3 bases and J by 4 bases; unmatched bases: 6. The CDR3 spells CAISEVSTGGYGYTF. The CDR3 DNA is TGTGCCATCAGTGAAGTCTCGACAGGGGGCTATGGCTACACCTTC.

The chain links TRBV5-1 to TRBJ1-2, with 10 bases matching TRBD1. The V gene's germline CDR1 is SGHRS and CDR2 YFSETQ. The length of the CDR3 is 17 residues. The trim removed 0 bases at V and 4 bases at J, leaving 9 bases unmatched. The CDR3: CASSLASGTGDSYGYTF. CDR3 bases: TGCGCCAGCAGCTTGGCCTCCGGGACAGGGGATTCCTATGGCTACACCTTC.

The DNA for the CDR3 is TGCGCCAGCAGTTACGCAAGTGCCAGCTCTGGAAACACCATATATTTT. It translates to CASSYASASSGNTIYF. The rearrangement uses TRBV5-1 and TRBJ1-3; D is unresolved. The CDR3 runs 16 residues. Germline V gene sequence: CDR1 SGHRS, CDR2 YFSETQ. Trimming took off 5 bases at V and 0 bases at J, with 15 bases between the two ends.

CDR3 sequence reads: CASSSQGYLSNGYTF. In DNA form, the CDR3 reads TGCGCCAGCAGCTCCCAGGGATATCTGAGTAATGGCTACACCTTC. The chain couples TRBV5-1 to TRBJ1-2; TRBD1 might be the D (5 bases). There are 15 residues in the CDR3. In germline, CDR1 is SGHRS, CDR2 YFSETQ. The V and J ends lost 3 bases and 6 bases respectively, with 18 bases between them.

This clone was recorded a few times. V and J are TRBV3-1 (or the pseudogene TRBV3-2) and TRBJ2-7; 11 nucleotides match TRBD2. V dropped 0 bases and J dropped 7; count of bases not matched to a gene: 5. The CDR3 contains 15 residues. Germline V gene lookup returns CDR1 LGHDT and CDR2 YNNKEL (reference sequence). The CDR3 coding sequence is TGTGCCAGCAGCCAAGATCTGCGACTAGCGGGGGAGCAGTACTTC. As protein: CASSQDLRLAGEQYF.

The chain recombines TRBV7-2 with TRBJ1-5, with 9 bases identical to TRBD1. The V gene's germline CDR1 is SGHTA and CDR2 FQGNSA. V dropped 3 bases and J dropped 7; count of bases not matched to a gene: 7. The CDR3 totals 15 residues. The DNA of the CDR3 is TGTGCCAGCAGCTTCACAGGGGGCGCTGGGCAGCCCCAGCATTTT. It codes for CASSFTGGAGQPQHF.

The gene calls are TRBV5-6 and TRBJ1-1; D is ambiguous. The CDR3 has 15 residues. V lost 4 bases and J 5 bases, leaving 18 bases between the germline ends. Germline-derived CDR1 and CDR2 are SGHDT and YYEEEE. DNA for the CDR3: TGTGCCAGCAGCCAAGACCCCCGGGTGGGGACTGAAGCTTTCTTT. Translated: CASSQDPRVGTEAFF.

The chain links TRBV28 to TRBJ1-1, with 8 positions matching TRBD1. Losses at the gene ends were 4 bases for V and 6 bases for J; bases not matched to a gene: 7. From germline, CDR1 is MDHEN and CDR2 SYDVKM. This CDR3 has 14 amino acids. DNA of the CDR3: TGTGCCAGCAGTTCGACAGGGGCGAGACCTGAAGCTTTCTTT. Its translation: CASSSTGARPEAFF. Full variable domain (rest looked up from reference TRBV28 and TRBJ1-1): DVKVTQSSRYLVKRTGEKVFLECVQDMDHENMFWYRQDPGLGLRLIYFSYDVKMKEKGDIPEGYSVSREKKERFSLILESASTNQTSMYLCASSSTGARPEAFFGQGTRLTVV.

The chain has TRBV18 and TRBJ1-5; possible D gene TRBD1, 5 bases. The ends were cut back, 0 bases at V and 1 base at J, with 13 bases in the middle. From germline, CDR1 is KGHSH and CDR2 LQKENI. CDR3 length equals 17 residues. CDR3 amino acids: CASSPPGGRGSNQPQHF. CDR3 coding DNA: TGTGCCAGCTCACCACCGGGGGGAAGGGGCAGCAATCAGCCCCAGCATTTT.

The chain couples TRBV5-5 to TRBJ1-6, with 8 bases that match TRBD1. The CDR3 consists of 15 residues. V gave up 2 bases and J gave up 6 bases; unmatched junction bases: 4. Looked up from germline, CDR1 is SGHKS and CDR2 is YYEKEE (reference sequence). Here the CDR3 reads CASSLQGQVNSPLHF. The CDR3 DNA reads as TGTGCCAGCAGCTTACAGGGACAGGTTAATTCACCCCTCCACTTT.

This sequence joins TRBV5-1 and TRBJ1-1; D unclear. Germline CDR1 is SGHRS and CDR2 is YFSETQ. V was clipped by 4 bases and J by 2 bases, with 15 bases between them. The CDR3 has 15 amino acids. The CDR3 sequence is CASSPFRKTNTEAFF. The CDR3 nucleotides read TGCGCCAGCAGCCCCTTCCGGAAGACCAACACTGAAGCTTTCTTT.

The CDR3 here is CASGSGSQPQHF. CDR3 sequence (DNA): TGTGCCAGCGGGTCTGGTTCTCAGCCCCAGCATTTT. The chain employs TRBV28 and TRBJ1-5; the D is unclear. V dropped 8 bases and J dropped 6 bases, with 11 bases sitting between them. CDR1 MDHEN and CDR2 SYDVKM come from the germline V gene. This CDR3 contains 12 residues.

The rearrangement links TRBV7-9 to TRBJ1-4; 8 nucleotides match TRBD1. The CDR3 has 16 amino acids. Germline loops: CDR1 SEHNR, CDR2 FQNEAQ (reference sequence). The V segment lost 5 bases and the J segment 5 bases; nucleotides outside the gene matches: 10. In DNA, the CDR3 is TGTGCCAGCAGCCTCGGACAGGGACAATTAAATGAAAAACTGTTTTTT. Translating it yields CASSLGQGQLNEKLFF.

V gene TRBV5-6 combines with J gene TRBJ2-5, with a weak D call TRBD2 (7 bases). Deletions cut 4 bases from V and 2 bases from J, with 21 bases between. Germline V lookup: CDR1 SGHDT, CDR2 YYEEEE. The length of the CDR3 is 17 residues. The CDR3 DNA reads as TGTGCCAGCAGCCCCTGGGGTGTGGGGGGGCTTCAAGAGACCCAGTACTTC. Translated, it gives CASSPWGVGGLQETQYF.

The chain uses TRBV28 and TRBJ1-5, with TRBD1 as a possible D gene (5 bases). The CDR3 contains 13 residues. Between the trimmed V and J ends, which lost 2 bases and 5 bases, there was a span of 7 bases. Germline V gives CDR1 MDHEN, CDR2 SYDVKM. The CDR3 DNA follows: TGTGCCAGCAGTTTAGGGGCCCATCAGCCCCAGCATTTT. Its protein is CASSLGAHQPQHF.

The CDR3 sequence is CASSPSGETNYGYTF. As DNA, the CDR3 is TGTGCCAGCTCACCATCAGGGGAGACTAACTATGGCTACACCTTC. V and J are TRBV18 and TRBJ1-2; a weak D match, TRBD1 (6 bases). Trimming pared 2 bases from V and 0 bases from J, leaving 10 bases between. CDR1 and CDR2 from the germline V gene are KGHSH and LQKENI. This CDR3 comprises 15 residues. The whole variable domain, remainder taken from reference TRBV18 and TRBJ1-2, is NAGVMQNPRHLVRRRGQEARLRCSPMKGHSHVYWYRQLPEEGLKFMVYLQKENIIDESGMPKERFSAEFPKEGPSILRIQQVVRGDSAAYFCASSPSGETNYGYTFGSGTRLTVV.

The rearrangement joins TRBV7-8 to TRBJ2-5; 7 bases are a match to TRBD1. Per the germline V gene, CDR1 is SGHVS and CDR2 is FQNEAQ. Trimming took 4 bases from V and 5 from J; bases not matched to a gene: 4. The CDR3 sequence is 13 residues long. CDR3 DNA: TGTGCCAGCAGCTGGGGACAGCGCGAGACCCAGTACTTC. Amino acid sequence: CASSWGQRETQYF.

The V and J genes are TRBV19 and TRBJ1-2; D perhaps matches TRBD1 (6 bases). The CDR3 extends over 14 amino acids. Germline values: CDR1 LNHDA, CDR2 SQIVND (reference sequence). With 3 bases removed from V and 4 bases from J, the gap between germline ends came to 12 bases. The CDR3 is CASSIYDRRYGYTF. The CDR3, as DNA: TGTGCCAGTAGTATCTACGACAGGCGCTATGGCTACACCTTC.

The chain links TRBV9 to TRBJ1-1, with unresolved D. This CDR3 comprises 15 residues. V lost 7 bases to trimming and J lost 0 bases, with 16 bases between them. Per germline, CDR1 SGDLS and CDR2 YYNGEE. For the CDR3, the DNA is TGTGCCAGCGTCCCCCCCGGGCGGATGAACACTGAAGCTTTCTTT. It specifies CASVPPGRMNTEAFF.

The chain has TRBV7-2 and TRBJ1-2, with a tentative D call TRBD1 (5 bases). The CDR3 length is 15 residues. Germline CDR1 is SGHTA and CDR2 is FQGNSA. Trimming shortened V by 5 bases and J by 4 bases, and 17 bases separated the two germline ends. Here the CDR3 reads CASSLTGTASYGYTF. CDR3 DNA sequence: TGTGCCAGCAGCCTTACCGGGACGGCCAGCTATGGCTACACCTTC.

V and J are TRBV18 and TRBJ2-3; no firm D call. The germline V and J ends were trimmed by 4 bases and 5 bases, with 13 bases remaining between them. Germline V CDR1 and CDR2: KGHSH, LQKENI. The CDR3 runs to 14 residues. DNA for the CDR3: TGTGCCAGCTCACAAGGCGGACGAGGAGATACGCAGTATTTT. Residues: CASSQGGRGDTQYF.

CDR3 DNA: TGTGCCAGCAGCTTAACAGGGGACTATGGCTACACCTTC. Protein sequence: CASSLTGDYGYTF. This sequence joins TRBV7-2 and TRBJ1-2; 7 bases agree with TRBD1. Germline lookup yields CDR1 SGHTA and CDR2 FQGNSA. The length of the CDR3 is 13 residues. The V gene end was trimmed by 2 bases and the J gene end by 3 bases; junction bases not matched to a gene: 0.

V is TRBV19 and J is TRBJ2-4, with D possibly TRBD2 on 6 matching bases. Trimming removed 5 bases from V and 3 bases from J, with 14 bases in between. The CDR3 runs to 15 residues. Germline CDR1 and CDR2: LNHDA and SQIVND (reference sequence). The CDR3 loop is CASSPGGFGKNIQYF. The CDR3 DNA reads TGTGCCAGTAGTCCCGGGGGATTCGGCAAAAACATTCAGTACTTC. Full variable domain (outside the CDR3, taken from reference TRBV19 and TRBJ2-4): DGGITQSPKYLFRKEGQNVTLSCEQNLNHDAMYWYRQDPGQGLRLIYYSQIVNDFQKGDIAEGYSVSREKKESFPLTVTSAQKNPTAFYLCASSPGGFGKNIQYFGAGTRLSVL.

V is TRBV28 and J is TRBJ1-5; no firm D call. The CDR3 is made up of 16 amino acids. The V gene lost 2 bases and the J gene lost 9 bases, with 20 bases spanning the gap. Germline CDR1 and CDR2: MDHEN and SYDVKM. CDR3 coding DNA: TGTGCCAGCAGTTTAGGTACTAGTCCGTCTTTAAGGCCCCAGCATTTT. It encodes CASSLGTSPSLRPQHF. Complete variable domain (other parts from reference TRBV28 and TRBJ1-5): DVKVTQSSRYLVKRTGEKVFLECVQDMDHENMFWYRQDPGLGLRLIYFSYDVKMKEKGDIPEGYSVSREKKERFSLILESASTNQTSMYLCASSLGTSPSLRPQHFGDGTRLSIL.

The V and J genes are TRBV21-1 and TRBJ1-1; TRBD1 reflects the table's D call only, with no check against the DNA. TRBV21-1 is a listed pseudogene. This CDR3 comprises 17 residues. The CDR3 protein is CASSKWAGPSSNTEAFF. As DNA, the CDR3 is TGTGCCAGCAGCAAATGGGCAGGGCCCTCATCGAACACTGAAGCTTTCTTT.

The chain employs TRBV29-1 and TRBJ2-5, with a tentative D call TRBD2 (5 bases). Trimming shortened V by 0 bases and J by 5 bases, and 10 bases separated the two germline ends. The germline V gene has CDR1 SQVTM and CDR2 ANQGSEA. This CDR3 contains 13 residues. CDR3 protein: CSVEELPGETQYF. As DNA, the CDR3 is TGCAGCGTTGAAGAACTTCCGGGGGAGACCCAGTACTTC.